This T cell receptor beta chain was documented in a study of molecular identifiers for immune sequencing clone quantification. Turning to the study itself: RNA from 20,000 or 100,000 naive CD8 cells was split five ways in replicates, with four sequenced.

The bulk TCR libraries were made with methods described before and with listed TCR primers. TCRdb re-derived calls from the PCR reads in MiXCR, one entry per CDR3 protein. The table lists about 630,000 distinct CDR3 sequences, around 25% of them singletons. This clonotype was counted only a few times. As yet, its antigen is unknown. General study points: Even with approximately 1 million naive cells present, spiked Jurkat TCR RNA from one cell was reportedly detectable. Whereas clones above 20 RNA copies held under 1% of naive-cell molecules, they held over 98% of effector molecules.

The sequence derives from a human donor in good health. Some libraries in this study had Jurkat cell RNA spiked in. Sequenced sample: naive CD8+ T cells from blood, with Jurkat cell RNA spiked in. Subset here: FACS-sorted CD8+CD4-CCR7+CD45RA+ naive T cells.

DNA of the CDR3: TGTGCCAGCAGCCAATGGGGACAGGGGTCCTCCTACGAGCAGTACTTC. It is translated as CASSQWGQGSSYEQYF. The rearrangement uses TRBV7-4 and TRBJ2-7, with 10 bases fitting TRBD1. The CDR3 covers 16 residues. CDR1 is SGHVT, CDR2 SQSDAQ, per germline. Losses at the gene ends were 5 bases for V and 0 bases for J; bases not matched to a gene: 7.